A selection of T cell receptor beta chains follows, all from one sample in a study of T cell changes during pregnancy in multiple sclerosis. TCRdb's copy holds only in-frame clones and misses some; the assay was immunoSEQ multiplex PCR. This sample has more than 40,000 clones, with more than 85% found just once. This material consisted of CD8+ T cells from peripheral blood mononuclear cells, taken after pregnancy. The receptors come from a female donor with multiple sclerosis, enrolled in a pregnancy study. Both conserved end residues are trimmed from each CDR3. The D gene is left open where the match is weak.

CDR3 protein,J gene,V gene,D gene
ASSQDPAGTEAF,TRBJ1-1,TRBV4-1,.
ASSLSTGGWGYT,TRBJ1-2,TRBV27,TRBD1
ASSLAGWGTGELF,TRBJ2-2,TRBV7-8,.
ASSPALAGGPTYEQY,TRBJ2-7,TRBV5-4,TRBD2
ASSLGQGWEAF,TRBJ1-1,TRBV5-1,.
ASSPGLAGHQETQY,TRBJ2-5,TRBV4-1,.
ASSGAAGGYEQY,TRBJ2-7,TRBV27,.
ASTETSGRGNEQF,TRBJ2-1,TRBV2,TRBD2
ASSRGLAGGDTQY,TRBJ2-3,TRBV5-1,TRBD2
ASSYSSGTYGYT,TRBJ1-2,TRBV6-5,.
ASRGIAMGNNEQF,TRBJ2-1,TRBV5-6,.
ASSDHGVSYEQY,TRBJ2-7,TRBV6-1,.
ALEYLGTTLNIGELF,TRBJ2-2,TRBV30,TRBD2
SVEQGGTYEQY,TRBJ2-7,TRBV29-1,.
ASSRGLAGDYTGELF,TRBJ2-2,TRBV4-3,TRBD2
ASDGENTEAF,TRBJ1-1,TRBV2,.
ASSQTPRDRGYYGYT,TRBJ1-2,TRBV14,TRBD1
ASSPRQLLTDTQY,TRBJ2-3,TRBV27,.
ASRVGTGLFYEQY,TRBJ2-7,TRBV6-6,TRBD1
ASSVYQGATGELF,TRBJ2-2,TRBV2,TRBD1
ASSVGQSTDTQY,TRBJ2-3,TRBV9,.
ASSTDRNTGELF,TRBJ2-2,TRBV9,.
ASSDGQGADEQY,TRBJ2-7,TRBV2,TRBD1
ASSQERERDEQY,TRBJ2-7,TRBV4-1,.
SVESGTGGPYEQY,TRBJ2-7,TRBV29-1,TRBD1
ASREQGNQPQH,TRBJ1-5,TRBV19,.
ASSSDIYQPQH,TRBJ1-5,TRBV28,.
SVRDSNSYEQY,TRBJ2-7,TRBV29-1,TRBD1
ASRLYRRPNEKLF,TRBJ1-4,TRBV6-5,.
AWSGSGRWDTQY,TRBJ2-3,TRBV30,TRBD2
ASSIITGAEQY,TRBJ2-7,TRBV27,.
ASTPGQGGNTEAF,TRBJ1-1,TRBV2,TRBD1
ASSLAGQTNTGELF,TRBJ2-2,TRBV5-1,.
ASSQESGSPNIYGYT,TRBJ1-2,TRBV4-1,.
ASSPSNRGTDQPQH,TRBJ1-5,TRBV18,TRBD1
SVDRGDMNTEAF,TRBJ1-1,TRBV29-1,TRBD1
ASSLGSGYNEQF,TRBJ2-1,TRBV5-6,.
ASSIHLWGGSGANVLT,TRBJ2-6,TRBV19,TRBD2
ASSQSGTGATPLH,TRBJ1-6,TRBV6-1,TRBD1
AWSPPGDYT,TRBJ1-2,TRBV30,.
ASSEGGEEAF,TRBJ1-1,TRBV2,.
AIREDSVAYGYT,TRBJ1-2,TRBV10-3,.
ASSLTSGYNEQF,TRBJ2-1,TRBV7-2,TRBD2
ASSALAGVTGELF,TRBJ2-2,TRBV25-1,TRBD2
ASSSVRDYGYT,TRBJ1-2,TRBV5-1,.
ASSLFPGSDGYT,TRBJ1-2,TRBV27,.
ASMGLWGSQETQY,TRBJ2-5,TRBV7-2,.
AWIEDSSYNEQF,TRBJ2-1,TRBV30,.
ASSVVFEQY,TRBJ2-7,TRBV2,.
ASSFKGAENQPQH,TRBJ1-5,TRBV5-5,TRBD1
ASPPGGKNYGYT,TRBJ1-2,TRBV2,TRBD1